The next 4 T cell receptor beta chains were all read from a single sample in a study of blood T cell repertoires in COVID-19. Repertoires were generated with immunoSEQ multiplex PCR, while TCRdb's copy carries only in-frame clones and drops some. Seen here are nearly 350,000 clones, 80% to 90% observed once, and the top ten hold roughly 6%. The sample comprised peripheral blood. Source of these receptors: a woman aged 50 to 60 with COVID-19, enrolled during active disease.

This chain links TRBV7-2 with TRBJ2-7; TRBD2 matches 11 bases. The junction had 8 bases not matched to a gene; V was cut back by 3 bases and J by 7 bases. CDR3 size: 15 residues. Germline values: CDR1 SGHTA, CDR2 FQGNSA. CDR3 region: CASSFVTSGRGEQYF. The CDR3 nucleotides read TGTGCCAGCAGCTTTGTCACTAGCGGGAGAGGTGAGCAGTACTTC.

In this sample, this clone turned up a few times. The V and J genes are TRBV7-2 and TRBJ1-1; 7 bases are a match to TRBD1. The CDR3 is made up of 15 amino acids. Germline V lookup: CDR1 SGHTA, CDR2 FQGNSA. With 3 bases clipped from V and 7 bases from J, the junction kept 11 bases outside the gene matches. CDR3 sequence reads: CASSLLSAGGSEAFF. DNA for the CDR3: TGTGCCAGCAGCTTGCTTTCGGCAGGGGGTAGTGAAGCTTTCTTT.

This clone was found once. The chain employs TRBV12-3 or TRBV12-4 and TRBJ1-1, with D hard to call. Trimming took 1 base from V and 11 from J, leaving 8 bases between them. The CDR3 totals 11 residues. The CDR3 DNA is TGTGCCAGCAGTTTAGGAGGATTGGCTTTCTTT. This gives the protein CASSLGGLAFF.

The chain recombines TRBV11-2 with TRBJ1-2; 7 bases are a match to TRBD1. CDR3 length: 12 amino acids. V lost 7 bases, J lost 8 bases, and 7 bases stayed unmatched. Germline assignment: CDR1 SGHAT and CDR2 FQNNGV. The DNA of the CDR3 is TGTGCCAGCAAGACAGGGCGGTTCGGCTACACCTTC. Protein product: CASKTGRFGYTF.